Listed below are T cell receptor beta chains from one sample, sequenced in a study of CD8+ T cells in alopecia areata. Profiling relied on immunoSEQ multiplex PCR, and the TCRdb table lists in-frame clones only, not all of them. The sample records 140,000 or so clones, approximately 50% being singletons. The material sequenced was CD4+ T cells sorted from blood, taken at week 0. The receptors were gathered from a human donor with alopecia areata. Each CDR3 is given with its conserved first and last residue. The order of the fields is CDR3 length, D gene, clone size, J gene, V gene, CDR3 protein, CDR3 DNA. A D gene is named only where the DNA matches it firmly. Some rows have no size entry. The others give once, few or many, or a class for an expanded clone.

length: 15
D: TRBD2
size: -
J: TRBJ2-7
V: TRBV7-3
CDR3: CASSLSAGAGYEQYF
DNA: TGTGCCAGCAGCTTATCCGCGGGAGCTGGATACGAGCAGTACTTC

length: 12
D: -
size: -
J: TRBJ2-7
V: TRBV5-4
CDR3: CASSLVQNEQYF
DNA: TGTGCCAGCAGCTTGGTACAGAACGAGCAGTACTTC

length: 13
D: -
size: -
J: TRBJ1-2
V: TRBV29-1
CDR3: CSVEEVAYGGYTF
DNA: TGCAGCGTTGAGGAGGTTGCTTATGGAGGCTACACCTTC

length: 18
D: -
size: few
J: TRBJ1-3
V: TRBV5-6
CDR3: CASSPPGAGTLSGNTIYF
DNA: TGTGCCAGCAGCCCCCCAGGAGCCGGAACTCTCTCTGGAAACACCATATATTTT

length: 13
D: TRBD2
size: -
J: TRBJ2-5
V: TRBV6-6
CDR3: CASRTSGQETQYF
DNA: TGTGCCAGCAGGACTAGCGGCCAAGAGACCCAGTACTTC

length: 15
D: TRBD1
size: -
J: TRBJ2-7
V: TRBV27
CDR3: CASSFVGGPTYEQYF
DNA: TGTGCCAGCAGTTTCGTAGGGGGCCCTACCTACGAGCAGTACTTC

length: 13
D: TRBD1
size: -
J: TRBJ1-2
V: TRBV29-1
CDR3: CSAGGQGDYGYTF
DNA: TGCAGCGCTGGGGGACAGGGGGACTATGGCTACACCTTC

length: 11
D: -
size: few
J: TRBJ1-2
V: TRBV5-4
CDR3: CAIPRVYGYTF
DNA: TGTGCCATCCCGAGGGTCTATGGCTACACCTTC

length: 15
D: -
size: many
J: TRBJ2-1
V: TRBV2
CDR3: CASSQVVGWLGEQFF
DNA: TGTGCCAGCAGCCAAGTGGTGGGCTGGCTGGGGGAGCAGTTCTTC

length: 16
D: TRBD1
size: -
J: TRBJ2-7
V: TRBV15
CDR3: CATSRTGDGGSYEQYF
DNA: TGTGCCACCAGCAGGACAGGGGACGGTGGTTCCTACGAGCAGTACTTC

length: 11
D: -
size: -
J: TRBJ2-5
V: TRBV18
CDR3: CASSKQETQYF
DNA: TGTGCCAGCTCAAAGCAAGAGACCCAGTACTTC

length: 14
D: TRBD2
size: -
J: TRBJ2-1
V: TRBV12-5
CDR3: CASLLAGGLNEQFF
DNA: TGTGCTAGTCTGCTAGCGGGAGGGTTAAATGAGCAGTTCTTC

length: 17
D: -
size: -
J: TRBJ2-1
V: TRBV5-4
CDR3: CASSQDGTRDSYNEQFF
DNA: TGCGCCAGCAGCCAAGATGGGACGCGCGACTCCTACAATGAGCAGTTCTTC

length: 11
D: TRBD2
size: -
J: TRBJ2-7
V: TRBV20-1
CDR3: CSAPGRVEQYF
DNA: TGCAGTGCCCCGGGGAGGGTCGAGCAGTACTTC

length: 13
D: -
size: few
J: TRBJ2-4
V: TRBV29-1
CDR3: CSVEPNREGIQYF
DNA: TGCAGCGTTGAACCTAACAGGGAAGGCATTCAGTACTTC

length: 13
D: -
size: -
J: TRBJ2-7
V: TRBV7-2
CDR3: CASSRDSSYEQYF
DNA: TGTGCCAGCAGTCGGGACTCATCCTACGAGCAGTACTTC

length: 13
D: -
size: -
J: TRBJ1-2
V: TRBV29-1
CDR3: CSVPALTGYGYTF
DNA: TGCAGCGTGCCCGCGCTTACCGGCTATGGCTACACCTTC

length: 14
D: TRBD2
size: -
J: TRBJ2-7
V: TRBV30
CDR3: CAWRAGPTAYEQYF
DNA: TGTGCCTGGAGAGCGGGACCTACAGCCTACGAGCAGTACTTC

length: 16
D: TRBD1
size: -
J: TRBJ2-2
V: TRBV29-1
CDR3: CSVEGTGKTNTGELFF
DNA: TGCAGCGTTGAAGGGACAGGGAAGACGAACACCGGGGAGCTGTTTTTT

length: 16
D: -
size: -
J: TRBJ2-1
V: TRBV6-5
CDR3: CASSSGFAGTQLEQFF
DNA: TGTGCCAGCAGTTCGGGTTTCGCGGGCACACAACTTGAGCAGTTCTTC

length: 14
D: -
size: -
J: TRBJ1-1
V: TRBV9
CDR3: CASSYGGSDTEAFF
DNA: TGTGCCAGCAGCTACGGGGGAAGTGACACTGAAGCTTTCTTT

length: 15
D: -
size: -
J: TRBJ1-1
V: TRBV4-1
CDR3: CASSPLGSMNTEAFF
DNA: TGCGCCAGCAGCCCCCTTGGCAGCATGAACACTGAAGCTTTCTTT

length: 15
D: -
size: once
J: TRBJ1-1
V: TRBV29-1
CDR3: CSVAGLGGMNTEAFF
DNA: TGCAGCGTGGCAGGGTTGGGGGGCATGAACACTGAAGCTTTCTTT

length: 15
D: TRBD2
size: few
J: TRBJ2-1
V: TRBV19
CDR3: CASIPGTSSGNEQFF
DNA: TGTGCCAGTATCCCCGGGACTAGCTCGGGCAATGAGCAGTTCTTC

length: 14
D: TRBD2
size: few
J: TRBJ2-5
V: TRBV5-1
CDR3: CASRSVAGPETQYF
DNA: TGCGCCAGCAGGTCGGTAGCGGGACCAGAGACCCAGTACTTC

length: 12
D: -
size: few
J: TRBJ1-2
V: TRBV29-1
CDR3: CSGRTRGYGYTF
DNA: TGCAGCGGGCGCACGCGGGGCTATGGCTACACCTTC

length: 17
D: TRBD2
size: -
J: TRBJ2-1
V: TRBV27
CDR3: CASRGPSGLAGGDEQFF
DNA: TGTGCCAGCAGAGGACCCTCAGGACTAGCGGGAGGGGATGAGCAGTTCTTC

length: 11
D: -
size: few
J: TRBJ2-5
V: TRBV29-1
CDR3: CSTEGMETQYF
DNA: TGCAGCACCGAGGGGATGGAGACCCAGTACTTC

length: 11
D: -
size: -
J: TRBJ2-5
V: TRBV20-1
CDR3: CSAGPSETQYF
DNA: TGCAGTGCTGGACCGTCGGAGACCCAGTACTTC

length: 15
D: -
size: -
J: TRBJ1-2
V: TRBV6-5
CDR3: CASSYSITGSYGYTF
DNA: TGTGCCAGCAGTTACTCGATTACAGGGTCTTATGGCTACACCTTC

length: 16
D: -
size: -
J: TRBJ2-6
V: TRBV7-9
CDR3: CASSFYRGSGANVLTF
DNA: TGTGCCAGCAGCTTTTATCGGGGATCTGGGGCCAACGTCCTGACTTTC

length: 15
D: -
size: few
J: TRBJ2-5
V: TRBV5-6
CDR3: CASSLFPGPGETQYF
DNA: TGTGCCAGCAGCTTGTTTCCAGGGCCTGGGGAGACCCAGTACTTC

length: 14
D: TRBD1
size: few
J: TRBJ1-2
V: TRBV29-1
CDR3: CSVEDLGTEHGYTF
DNA: TGCAGCGTTGAAGATTTGGGGACAGAACATGGCTACACCTTC

length: 13
D: -
size: -
J: TRBJ1-5
V: TRBV19
CDR3: CASTNSPGALQHF
DNA: TGTGCCAGTACCAACAGCCCCGGGGCGCTCCAGCATTTT

length: 14
D: -
size: -
J: TRBJ2-1
V: TRBV4-3
CDR3: CASSPDSGRGEQFF
DNA: TGCGCCAGCAGCCCTGACTCGGGCAGGGGTGAGCAGTTCTTC

length: 13
D: TRBD1
size: -
J: TRBJ1-2
V: TRBV29-1
CDR3: CSVEVYRGYGYTF
DNA: TGCAGCGTTGAAGTGTACAGGGGCTATGGCTACACCTTC

length: 15
D: -
size: -
J: TRBJ2-7
V: TRBV7-8
CDR3: CASSSSAGAAYEQYF
DNA: TGTGCCAGCAGCTCCAGCGCCGGGGCGGCCTACGAGCAGTACTTC

length: 14
D: TRBD1
size: -
J: TRBJ1-1
V: TRBV29-1
CDR3: CSVEGQGGFTEAFF
DNA: TGCAGCGTTGAAGGACAGGGTGGGTTTACTGAAGCTTTCTTT

length: 16
D: -
size: -
J: TRBJ1-5
V: TRBV28
CDR3: CASTKTPGSLNQPQHF
DNA: TGTGCCAGCACCAAAACCCCCGGCAGTTTAAATCAGCCCCAGCATTTT

length: 15
D: -
size: -
J: TRBJ1-2
V: TRBV27
CDR3: CASSLRDGLNYGYTF
DNA: TGTGCCAGCAGTCTAAGGGACGGACTAAACTATGGCTACACCTTC

length: 13
D: -
size: -
J: TRBJ1-2
V: TRBV6-1
CDR3: CASSEVGRQANTF
DNA: TGTGCCAGCAGTGAAGTAGGGAGACAGGCTAACACCTTC

length: 11
D: -
size: few
J: TRBJ2-2
V: TRBV5-8
CDR3: CASINTGELFF
DNA: TGTGCCAGCATCAACACCGGGGAGCTGTTTTTT

length: 16
D: -
size: -
J: TRBJ2-6
V: TRBV10-2
CDR3: CASAKLIPSGANVLTF
DNA: TGCGCCAGCGCGAAACTTATCCCCTCTGGGGCCAACGTCCTGACTTTC

length: 15
D: TRBD2
size: -
J: TRBJ2-1
V: TRBV7-2
CDR3: CASSLTSGRGNEQFF
DNA: TGTGCCAGCAGCTTAACTAGCGGGAGGGGCAATGAGCAGTTCTTC

length: 12
D: TRBD1
size: -
J: TRBJ2-5
V: TRBV29-1
CDR3: CSGRQGAGAQYF
DNA: TGCAGCGGGAGACAGGGGGCGGGTGCCCAGTACTTC

length: 13
D: -
size: -
J: TRBJ1-2
V: TRBV29-1
CDR3: CSVDLGRDYGYTF
DNA: TGCAGCGTCGATCTGGGACGGGACTATGGCTACACCTTC

length: 16
D: TRBD2
size: -
J: TRBJ2-3
V: TRBV25-1
CDR3: CASSNSGGQSTDTQYF
DNA: TGTGCCAGCTCCAACTCGGGGGGGCAGAGCACAGATACGCAGTATTTT

length: 15
D: TRBD2
size: -
J: TRBJ2-1
V: TRBV4-1
CDR3: CASSQVGTSGNEQFF
DNA: TGCGCCAGCAGCCAAGTAGGGACTAGCGGGAATGAGCAGTTCTTC

length: 12
D: -
size: -
J: TRBJ2-5
V: TRBV18
CDR3: CASSPQRETQYF
DNA: TGTGCCAGCTCACCACAGCGAGAGACCCAGTACTTC

length: 16
D: TRBD2
size: few
J: TRBJ2-1
V: TRBV19
CDR3: CASSIRLAGGLNEQFF
DNA: TGTGCCAGTAGTATCCGACTAGCGGGAGGTCTCAATGAGCAGTTCTTC

length: 14
D: -
size: once
J: TRBJ2-5
V: TRBV25-1
CDR3: CASSEMGYTETQYF
DNA: TGTGCCAGCAGTGAAATGGGATATACGGAGACCCAGTACTTC

length: 13
D: -
size: -
J: TRBJ1-5
V: TRBV7-8
CDR3: CASGRGSNQPQHF
DNA: TGTGCCAGTGGGCGGGGGAGCAATCAGCCCCAGCATTTT

length: 12
D: -
size: -
J: TRBJ1-2
V: TRBV29-1
CDR3: CSSGGANYGYTF
DNA: TGCAGCAGCGGGGGGGCTAACTATGGCTACACCTTC

length: 14
D: TRBD1
size: -
J: TRBJ1-2
V: TRBV9
CDR3: CASSVEGQGYGYTF
DNA: TGTGCCAGCAGCGTAGAGGGACAGGGATATGGCTACACCTTC

length: 12
D: TRBD1
size: few
J: TRBJ1-3
V: TRBV30
CDR3: CAWSPTGADIYF
DNA: TGTGCCTGGAGCCCTACAGGGGCCGACATATATTTT

length: 16
D: -
size: -
J: TRBJ1-5
V: TRBV28
CDR3: CASSLTDPYSNQPQHF
DNA: TGTGCCAGCAGTCTGACGGACCCTTATAGCAATCAGCCCCAGCATTTT